This section outlines one T cell receptor (beta chain) sequence together with its context. To make CD8 memory, CD45RO+ cells were put together with CCR7-negative CD45RA+ TemRA cells. Germline CDR1 is DFQATT and CDR2 is SNEGSKA (reference sequence). This CDR3 comprises 11 residues. The study ran the assay at deep level. Original analysis: Filtering differed since immunoSEQ provided only junctions, with no quality scores. TCRdb's table, derived via immunoSEQ multiplex PCR, lists solely in-frame clones and lacks some. That table gives V, J and clone size, and the DNA gave D and trimming. The sample has approximately 110,000 clones, 67% seen once. The sample belongs to a study of shared clonotypes between healthy human individuals. Across the study: Per-donor plates numbered three CD4 naive, three CD4 memory, two CD8 naive and one CD8 memory.

This chain connects TRBV20-1 to TRBJ2-7, with 7 bases that match TRBD1. Sequences were obtained from memory CD8+ T cells sorted from blood. Subset reported: CD45RO+ cells pooled with CCR7-negative TemRA cells. This clonotype was sampled from a woman aged 25 to 39 in good health. The CDR3 spells CSETGIHEQYF. DNA of the CDR3: TGCAGCGAGACAGGGATCCACGAGCAGTACTTC.